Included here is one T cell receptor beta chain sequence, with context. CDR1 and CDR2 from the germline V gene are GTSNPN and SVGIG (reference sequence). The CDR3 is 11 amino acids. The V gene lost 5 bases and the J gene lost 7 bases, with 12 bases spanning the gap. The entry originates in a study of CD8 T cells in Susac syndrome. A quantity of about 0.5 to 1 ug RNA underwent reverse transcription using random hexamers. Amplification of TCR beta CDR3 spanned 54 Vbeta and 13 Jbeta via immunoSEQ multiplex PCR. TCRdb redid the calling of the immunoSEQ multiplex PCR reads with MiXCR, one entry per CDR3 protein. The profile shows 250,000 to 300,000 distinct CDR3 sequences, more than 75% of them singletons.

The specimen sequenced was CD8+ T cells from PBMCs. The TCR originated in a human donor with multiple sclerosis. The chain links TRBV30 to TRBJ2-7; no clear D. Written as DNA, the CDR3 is TGTGCCTGGGCCTTAAGGAAAGAGCAGTACTTC. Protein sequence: CAWALRKEQYF.